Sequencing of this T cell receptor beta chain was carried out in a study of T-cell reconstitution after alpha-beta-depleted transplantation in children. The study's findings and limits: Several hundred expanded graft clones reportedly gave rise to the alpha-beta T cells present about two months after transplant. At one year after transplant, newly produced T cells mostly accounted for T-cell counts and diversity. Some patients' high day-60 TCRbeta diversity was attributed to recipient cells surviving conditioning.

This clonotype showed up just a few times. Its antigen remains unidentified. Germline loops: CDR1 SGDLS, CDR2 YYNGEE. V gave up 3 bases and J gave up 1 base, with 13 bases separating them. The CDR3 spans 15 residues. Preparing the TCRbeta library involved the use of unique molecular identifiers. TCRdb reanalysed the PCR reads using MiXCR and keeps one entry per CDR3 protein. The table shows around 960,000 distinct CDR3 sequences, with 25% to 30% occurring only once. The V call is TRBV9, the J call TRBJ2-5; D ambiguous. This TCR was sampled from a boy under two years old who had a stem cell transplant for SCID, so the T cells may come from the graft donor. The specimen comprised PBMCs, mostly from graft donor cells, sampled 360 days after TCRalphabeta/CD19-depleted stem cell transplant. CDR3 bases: TGTGCCAGCAGCGAGGATCCCAGAGGCCAAGAGACCCAGTACTTC. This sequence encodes CASSEDPRGQETQYF.